A single T cell receptor (beta chain) is shown here with its context. Its antigen is currently not known. No per-base quality is available; no much larger clone lies one base away. These data are taken from a study of Siglec-9 on CD8 T cells in melanoma (dated by TCRdb to between 2018 and 2021). For the study in its entirety: In this study, researchers looked at how Siglec-9 is expressed on CD8+ T cells and what Siglec-9 does to regulate T cells within the melanoma tumor microenvironment.

Overall study results and their limits: An effector memory CD8+ T-cell subset that appeared to accumulate within melanoma tumors was reported to be marked and regulated by Siglec-9.

V is pared back by 0 bases and J by 5 bases, with 13 bases lying between the germline termini. The CDR1 and CDR2 encoded by the germline V gene are MNHEY and SVGAGI. From cysteine to phenylalanine, the CDR3 is 16 amino acids long. The CDR3 DNA has 48 bases and is translated from base 1. The library was obtained by the immunoSEQ multiplex PCR assay. Drawn from immuneACCESS, this table holds only the in-frame rearrangements with V and J called that TCRdb kept. Clones are partly lost; checked studies trace under half to an unresolved V gene and leave the rest unexplained. This sample holds 36,000 or so clones; roughly four fifths were observed only once. 1.8% of the sample is held by the ten biggest clonotypes.

The receptor's source is a human donor in good health. The receptor chain draws on TRBV6-5 and TRBJ1-4; the D gene assignment is ambiguous. The material sequenced was Siglec-9- CD8+ T cells sorted from blood. The sample's cell subset or site label, decoded: CD8 T cells lacking Siglec-9. The CDR3 is CASSYSLRRANEKLFF. The DNA is as follows: TGTGCCAGCAGTTACTCCCTCCGGAGGGCAAATGAAAAACTGTTTTTT.